This is a list of T cell receptor beta chains from one sample in a study of shared clonotypes between healthy human individuals. Repertoires were generated with immunoSEQ multiplex PCR, while TCRdb's copy carries only in-frame clones and drops some. Here the sample spans some 1,600,000 clones, 95% to 99% being singletons. The sample taken for sequencing was naive CD4+ T cells sorted from blood. These receptors all come from a man aged 25 to 45 in good health. Each CDR3 is given with its conserved first and last residue. Fields, in order: clone size, J gene, V gene, D gene, CDR3 DNA, CDR3 protein. The D gene is left open where the match is weak. Some rows mark clone size as missing; the rest say once, few, many or name a class of expanded clone.

.	TRBJ1-2	TRBV28	.	TGTGCCAGCACCGAAAGGAGTAACTATGGCTACACCTTC	CASTERSNYGYTF
.	TRBJ1-1	TRBV5-1	TRBD1	TGCGCCAGCAGCTTGGGGGACAGGGGGCTCGGAGCTTTCTTT	CASSLGDRGLGAFF
.	TRBJ2-3	TRBV28	TRBD1	TGTGCCAGCAGTCCACCGGGACAGGCGTTCACAGATACGCAGTATTTT	CASSPPGQAFTDTQYF
.	TRBJ2-7	TRBV5-1	TRBD1	TGCGCCAGCAGCTTGGCCGGGACAGGGAGCGAGCAGTACTTC	CASSLAGTGSEQYF
.	TRBJ2-7	TRBV28	TRBD2	TGTGCCAGCAGTCAGGGGACTAGCGGGAGTCTATACTTC	CASSQGTSGSLYF
once	TRBJ2-1	TRBV7-9	.	TGTGCCAGCAGCCGTGAGGGGGGCAGTGAGCAGTTCTTC	CASSREGGSEQFF
.	TRBJ2-1	TRBV6-5	.	TGTGCCAGCAGCTACACAGGGTTTAATGAGCAGTTCTTC	CASSYTGFNEQFF
.	TRBJ2-2	TRBV10-3	TRBD2	TGTGCCATAGAGGGTAGCGGGAGTGGCGGGGAGCTGTTTTTT	CAIEGSGSGGELFF
.	TRBJ2-7	TRBV6-4	TRBD2	TGTGCCAGCAGCCTTATAGCGGGACACTACGAGCAGTACTTC	CASSLIAGHYEQYF
.	TRBJ2-7	TRBV7-6	TRBD1	TGTGCCAGCAGCCCTCGACAGGGTGGCTACGAGCAGTACTTC	CASSPRQGGYEQYF
.	TRBJ1-1	TRBV28	.	TGTGCCAGCAGTTTCCTAATGCCCCAAGCTTTCTTT	CASSFLMPQAFF
.	TRBJ2-3	TRBV6-1	.	TGTGCCAGCAGACGGACAACCACAGATACGCAGTATTTT	CASRRTTTDTQYF
.	TRBJ2-7	TRBV12-5	TRBD1	TGTCCCGGGACAGGGGACCACGAGCAGTACTTC	CPGTGDHEQYF
.	TRBJ2-4	TRBV9	TRBD2	TGTGCCAGCAGCGGGCTCCCGGGGGGGCGCAACCTGTGGGGCCAAAACATTCAGTACTTC	CASSGLPGGRNLWGQNIQYF
.	TRBJ1-2	TRBV30	TRBD1	TGTGCCTGGAGTTCACAGGGGGCGGCCTTC	CAWSSQGAAF
.	TRBJ2-7	TRBV7-2	.	TGTGCCAGCAGCCGGACTTACTCCTACGAGCAGTACTTC	CASSRTYSYEQYF
.	TRBJ2-1	TRBV15	TRBD1	TGTGCCACCAGCAGAGACCCCAGGACAGGCCAAGCGTTCTTC	CATSRDPRTGQAFF
.	TRBJ2-7	TRBV7-3	TRBD2	TGTGCCAGCAGCTTGTCCGGGACTAGCGGCCATTACGAGCAGTACTTC	CASSLSGTSGHYEQYF
.	TRBJ2-3	TRBV5-1	.	TGCGCCAGCAGCTTGTTGGAAGGTTCGACAGATACGCAGTATTTT	CASSLLEGSTDTQYF
.	TRBJ1-1	TRBV18	TRBD1	TGTGCCAGCTCAGGGACAGGGCGGACTGAAGCTTTCTTT	CASSGTGRTEAFF
.	TRBJ2-3	TRBV27	.	TGTGCCAGCAGCAGGGGGGGGAGGGGAACAGATACGCAGTATTTT	CASSRGGRGTDTQYF
.	TRBJ2-2	TRBV28	.	TGTGCCAGCAGTTTTCGTGAGAACACCGGGGAGCTGTTTTTT	CASSFRENTGELFF
.	TRBJ2-7	TRBV5-1	.	TGCGCCAGCAGCTTGATTGATAACTCCTACGAGCAGTACTTC	CASSLIDNSYEQYF
.	TRBJ2-3	TRBV5-4	.	TGTGCCAGCAGCTTGGGAGGCGGGACCTCCACAGATACGCAGTATTTT	CASSLGGGTSTDTQYF
once	TRBJ2-1	TRBV7-8	.	TGTGCCAGCAGCCTAAGTACGGTAGGCTCCTACAATGAGCAGTTCTTC	CASSLSTVGSYNEQFF
.	TRBJ2-7	TRBV10-2	.	TGCGCCAGCAGCATTAGACAGGGAGGGACCTACGAGCAGTACTTC	CASSIRQGGTYEQYF
.	TRBJ2-4	TRBV18	.	TGTGCCAGCTCACAATTCACAGGAGCCAAAAACATTCAGTACTTC	CASSQFTGAKNIQYF
.	TRBJ2-5	TRBV5-6	.	TGTGCCAGCAGCTCTCTGACTACACAAGAGACCCAGTACTTC	CASSSLTTQETQYF
once	TRBJ1-4	TRBV6-7	.	TGTGCCAGCACCCGTTGGGGGGAACCGGGGAATGAAAAACTGTTTTTT	CASTRWGEPGNEKLFF
once	TRBJ2-2	TRBV7-3	TRBD2	TGTGCCAGCAGACCCCGGGGGGGGACCGGGGAGCTGTTTTTT	CASRPRGGTGELFF
.	TRBJ2-1	TRBV2	TRBD1	TGTGCCAGCAGTGGACGGACAGGGGGCGGTCCCCACTCCTACAATGAGCAGTTCTTC	CASSGRTGGGPHSYNEQFF
.	TRBJ1-1	TRBV18	.	TGTGCCAGCTCACCACCGGTCGGCAGGGACACTGAAGCTTTCTTT	CASSPPVGRDTEAFF
.	TRBJ1-5	TRBV28	TRBD1	TGTGCCAGCCGGACAGGGAACAATCAGCCCCAGCATTTT	CASRTGNNQPQHF
.	TRBJ2-7	TRBV7-6	.	TGTGCCAGCAGCTTAGCGGGGGGACATTCCTACGAGCAGTACTTC	CASSLAGGHSYEQYF
.	TRBJ1-1	TRBV6-1	.	TGTGCCAGCAGTGAAGGGAACTCTCGTGTGTCTTTCTTT	CASSEGNSRVSFF
.	TRBJ1-2	TRBV6-1	.	TGTGCCAGCAGTGAAGCTGGCCGGATTAACTATGGCTACACCTTC	CASSEAGRINYGYTF
.	TRBJ1-2	TRBV11-2	.	TGTGCCAGCAGCTCGACAAGCAGGGGCGGCTACACCTTC	CASSSTSRGGYTF
.	TRBJ2-4	TRBV7-2	.	TGTGCCAGCAGCAGCAGGGAGACCTTACAGTACTTC	CASSSRETLQYF
once	TRBJ2-7	TRBV9	.	TGTGCCAGCAGCGTACGGGGGACAGACCCTTACGAGCAGTACTTC	CASSVRGTDPYEQYF
.	TRBJ2-5	TRBV20-1	.	TGCAGTTCAGGGAAACAAGAGACCCAGTACTTC	CSSGKQETQYF
.	TRBJ2-7	TRBV5-1	TRBD1	TGCGCCAGCAGCTTGGTGGGGGACAGGGTCGACGAGCAGTACTTC	CASSLVGDRVDEQYF
.	TRBJ1-1	TRBV9	TRBD1	TGTGCCAGCAGTCGACAGGGGAGGGCCACTGAAGCTTTCTTT	CASSRQGRATEAFF
.	TRBJ2-1	TRBV5-1	TRBD2	TGCGCCAGCAGCCCCCGGGGGGTCGGGGGGGCGTATGAGCAGTTCTTC	CASSPRGVGGAYEQFF
once	TRBJ2-3	TRBV9	.	TGTGCCAGCAGCGTCGACCCCACAGATACGCAGTATTTT	CASSVDPTDTQYF
.	TRBJ2-7	TRBV7-9	.	TGTGCCAGCAGCTTGGGGCAAGGGTTTAACGACGAGCAGTACTTC	CASSLGQGFNDEQYF
.	TRBJ2-1	TRBV5-8	TRBD2	TGTGCCAGCAGATTACTAGCGGGAGTACTCAATGAGCAGTTCTTC	CASRLLAGVLNEQFF
.	TRBJ1-5	TRBV4-2	.	TGTGCCAGCAGCCAAGCTGGGGGTCAGCCCCAGCATTTT	CASSQAGGQPQHF
.	TRBJ2-2	TRBV25-1	TRBD2	TGTGCCAGCAGTGAATCAGGACTAGCGGGAGTTGAGCTGTTTTTT	CASSESGLAGVELFF
.	TRBJ2-5	TRBV7-2	.	TGTGCCAGCACCCGGGGTTCAGGGCTCCAAGAGACCCAGTACTTC	CASTRGSGLQETQYF
.	TRBJ2-7	TRBV7-9	TRBD1	TGTGCCAGCAGCTTAGATAAAGGGGGCAAATACGAGCAGTACTTC	CASSLDKGGKYEQYF